These 31 T cell receptor beta chains were all obtained from the same sample, sequenced in a study of regulatory dendritic cells for organ transplantation. Libraries were prepared by immunoSEQ multiplex PCR; TCRdb keeps only in-frame clonotypes and omits some of them. The table has 25,000 to 30,000 clones, 82% seen once. Specimen: naive CD8+ T cells from blood. As to subset: CD45RA+ naive T cells. The receptor source for this set is a human donor in good health.

The V call is TRBV7-9, the J call TRBJ2-5; unclear D gene. Germline V CDR1 and CDR2: SEHNR, FQNEAQ (reference sequence). The CDR3 sequence is 15 residues long. V dropped 5 bases and J dropped 4 bases, with 17 bases sitting between them. The CDR3: CASSRPGRNGETQYF. In nucleotides, the CDR3 is TGTGCCAGCAGCCGCCCTGGCAGGAACGGAGAGACCCAGTACTTC.

This clone has a handful of counts. The chain links TRBV7-9 to TRBJ2-2; D not resolved. The CDR3 runs to 15 residues. The ends were cut back, 2 bases at V and 0 bases at J, with 7 bases in the middle. CDR1 is SEHNR and CDR2 is FQNEAQ in the germline V gene (reference sequence). CDR3 residues: CASSLRVPNTGELFF. CDR3 in DNA: TGTGCCAGCAGCTTACGGGTGCCGAACACCGGGGAGCTGTTTTTT.

This rearrangement joins TRBV9 to TRBJ2-3, with D possibly matching TRBD1 (5 bases). V dropped 0 bases and J dropped 3 bases, with 14 bases sitting between them. The CDR3 spans 16 residues. Germline CDR1 and CDR2: SGDLS and YYNGEE. The CDR3 loop reads CASSVESQGRTDTQYF. The DNA for the CDR3 is TGTGCCAGCAGCGTAGAGTCCCAGGGTCGGACAGATACGCAGTATTTT. The full variable domain, in which reference TRBV9 and TRBJ2-3 provide the parts outside the CDR3, is DSGVTQTPKHLITATGQRVTLRCSPRSGDLSVYWYQQSLDQGLQFLIQYYNGEERAKGNILERFSAQQFPDLHSELNLSSLELGDSALYFCASSVESQGRTDTQYFGPGTRLTVL.

The chain joins TRBV7-9 to TRBJ1-3; D is unresolved. Trimming removed 3 bases at V and 3 bases at J, with 12 bases between. Germline values: CDR1 SEHNR, CDR2 FQNEAQ (reference sequence). This CDR3 has 15 residues. The CDR3 region is CASSFGSPSGNTIYF. CDR3 nucleotide sequence: TGTGCCAGCAGCTTTGGGAGCCCTAGTGGAAACACCATATATTTT.

As DNA, the CDR3 is TGTGCCAGCAGCGGAGGCCCTAGTGGTCAGCCCCAGCATTTT. Encoded protein: CASSGGPSGQPQHF. The chain links TRBV7-2 to TRBJ1-5; D is undetermined. Germline CDR1 SGHTA, CDR2 FQGNSA. V gave up 5 bases and J gave up 6 bases, with 14 bases separating them. This CDR3 has 14 amino acids.

V is TRBV5-4 and J is TRBJ2-1, with TRBD1 as a possible D gene (5 bases). CDR1 and CDR2 (germline): SGHNT, YYREEE (reference sequence). The V end lost 0 bases, the J end lost 4 bases, and 5 bases lay between the germline ends. The length of the CDR3 is 13 residues. CDR3 nucleotides: TGTGCCAGCAGCTTGGGACAGTACAATGAGCAGTTCTTC. It specifies CASSLGQYNEQFF.

The chain combines TRBV7-9 with TRBJ2-7; weak D call: TRBD2 (6 bases). This CDR3 has 14 residues. Trimming removed 6 bases at V and 2 bases at J, with 14 bases between. CDR1 and CDR2 from the germline V gene are SEHNR and FQNEAQ (reference sequence). In DNA, the CDR3 is TGTGCCAGCAGTTCGACGGGAGCCCCCTACGAGCAGTACTTC. The encoded protein is CASSSTGAPYEQYF.

The V and J genes are TRBV19 and TRBJ1-5; D unclear. The CDR3 contains 14 residues. Trimming removed 5 bases from V and 3 bases from J, with 11 bases in between. Germline CDR1 reads LNHDA; CDR2 reads SQIVND (reference sequence). CDR3 protein: CASSPMNFNQPQHF. The CDR3 bases are TGTGCCAGTAGTCCGATGAACTTCAATCAGCCCCAGCATTTT.

This clone showed up just once. This chain links TRBV7-9 with TRBJ1-1, with TRBD1 matching 9 bases. This CDR3 is 14 amino acids long. The ends lost 4 bases at V and 4 bases at J; junction bases unmatched: 4. Germline CDR1 reads SEHNR; CDR2 reads FQNEAQ (reference sequence). CDR3 nucleotides: TGTGCCAGCAGCTCGCGGGGACAGGGCACTGAAGCTTTCTTT. Encoded protein: CASSSRGQGTEAFF. Together with reference TRBV7-9 and TRBJ1-1, the CDR3 gives the full variable domain: DTGVSQNPRHKITKRGQNVTFRCDPISEHNRLYWYRQTLGQGPEFLTYFQNEAQLEKSRLLSDRFSAERPKGSFSTLEIQRTEQGDSAMYLCASSSRGQGTEAFFGQGTRLTVV.

The gene calls are TRBV5-1 and TRBJ2-3; 10 bases agree with TRBD1. The V gene end was trimmed by 0 bases and the J gene end by 5 bases; junction bases not matched to a gene: 3. CDR3 length: 15 amino acids. Germline V gene lookup returns CDR1 SGHRS and CDR2 YFSETQ. The CDR3 loop reads CASSLGQGARDTQYF. The DNA of the CDR3 is TGCGCCAGCAGCTTGGGACAGGGGGCCCGAGATACGCAGTATTTT. Using reference TRBV5-1 and TRBJ2-3 for the parts outside the CDR3, the full variable domain is KAGVTQTPRYLIKTRGQQVTLSCSPISGHRSVSWYQQTPGQGLQFLFEYFSETQRNKGNFPGRFSGRQFSNSRSEMNVSTLELGDSALYLCASSLGQGARDTQYFGPGTRLTVL.

This chain connects TRBV6-5 to TRBJ1-1, with D unresolved. Per germline, CDR1 MNHEY and CDR2 SVGAGI. This CDR3 comprises 11 residues. The germline V and J ends were trimmed by 6 bases and 6 bases, with 8 bases remaining between them. As DNA, the CDR3 is TGTGCCAGCAGCCGCGGGGCTGAAGCTTTCTTT. Protein product: CASSRGAEAFF.

V is TRBV29-1 and J is TRBJ2-7; the match to TRBD1 covers 7 bases. Germline assignment: CDR1 SQVTM and CDR2 ANQGSEA. This CDR3 spans 15 amino acids. With 2 bases clipped from V and 0 bases from J, the junction kept 7 bases outside the gene matches. The CDR3 DNA reads as TGCAGCGTTGAAATTGGACAGGAGAGCTCCTACGAGCAGTACTTC. This encodes CSVEIGQESSYEQYF.

The chain has TRBV4-1 and TRBJ2-1; 13 positions match TRBD2. V gave up 3 bases and J gave up 7 bases; unmatched junction bases: 6. The germline V gene has CDR1 MGHRA and CDR2 YSYEKL. The CDR3 extends over 16 amino acids. The CDR3 is CASSQILAGGRNEQFF. CDR3 nucleotide sequence: TGCGCCAGCAGCCAGATACTAGCGGGGGGGCGAAATGAGCAGTTCTTC.

The genes are TRBV11-1 and TRBJ1-1, with D unresolved. CDR1 SGHAT and CDR2 FQDESV come from the germline V gene (reference sequence). The CDR3 spans 13 residues. With 2 bases removed from V and 0 bases from J, the gap between germline ends came to 4 bases. CDR3 DNA: TGTGCCAGCAGCTTATCCGTGAACACTGAAGCTTTCTTT. It encodes CASSLSVNTEAFF.

This clone was picked up a small number of times. The chain is built from TRBV5-1 and TRBJ1-2; D is uncertain. Germline V gene data show CDR1 as SGHRS and CDR2 as YFSETQ. V was pared by 1 base and J by 1 base, with 5 bases between. The CDR3 has 13 amino acids. The CDR3, as DNA: TGCGCCAGCAGCTTGTCTGTTAACTATGGCTACACCTTC. Encoded protein: CASSLSVNYGYTF.

The chain combines TRBV12-5 with TRBJ2-7; 9 bases line up with TRBD1. CDR1 is LGHNT, CDR2 FRNRAP, per germline. This CDR3 comprises 15 residues. The V and J ends lost 6 bases and 5 bases, in that order; junction bases with no gene match: 11. CDR3 coding DNA: TGTGCTAGTGGCTATGCCGGGACAGGGAGTAACGAGCAGTACTTC. Translation gives CASGYAGTGSNEQYF.

The rearrangement joins TRBV4-2 to TRBJ1-4; D is unclear. Germline values: CDR1 LGHNA, CDR2 YNFKEQ. This CDR3 has 15 residues. V shed 4 bases and J shed 2 bases, with 11 bases lying between them. This chain's CDR3 is CASSLDEATNEKLFF. The CDR3 DNA follows: TGTGCCAGCAGCCTTGACGAGGCCACTAATGAAAAACTGTTTTTT.

This chain links TRBV11-2 with TRBJ1-5; D is unclear. CDR1 and CDR2 from the germline V gene are SGHAT and FQNNGV. The CDR3 runs 13 residues. The V end was cut by 2 bases, the J end by 3 bases, with 5 bases between. CDR3: CASSLNYNQPQHF. The DNA for the CDR3 is TGTGCCAGCAGCTTAAATTACAATCAGCCCCAGCATTTT.

This chain links TRBV19 with TRBJ2-3; D is perhaps TRBD1 (5 bases). Germline lookup yields CDR1 LNHDA and CDR2 SQIVND (reference sequence). The V end lost 0 bases, the J end lost 3 bases, and 13 bases lay between the germline ends. The CDR3 contains 16 residues. The CDR3 nucleotides are TGTGCCAGTAGTATAGATCTATACCAGGGAACAGATACGCAGTATTTT. This gives the protein CASSIDLYQGTDTQYF.

V is TRBV14 and J is TRBJ2-1; 10 nucleotides line up with TRBD2. J gave up 7 bases and V 4 bases, and 7 bases lay outside the gene matches. The CDR3 is made up of 15 amino acids. The germline gives CDR1 SGHDN, CDR2 FVKESK. The CDR3 DNA sequence: TGTGCCAGCAGCCTCGGGACTAGCGACTCGAATGAGCAGTTCTTC. Its protein product is CASSLGTSDSNEQFF.

V and J are TRBV7-8 and TRBJ2-7; D is ambiguous. Germline lookup yields CDR1 SGHVS and CDR2 FQNEAQ. This CDR3 comprises 11 residues. V dropped 3 bases and J dropped 4 bases, with 4 bases sitting between them. The CDR3 DNA reads as TGTGCCAGCAGCTTCAATTACGAGCAGTACTTC. Translation gives CASSFNYEQYF.

The V and J genes are TRBV4-2 and TRBJ1-5; possibly TRBD1 for D (6 bases). The V end was cut by 4 bases, the J end by 1 base, with 8 bases between. Germline lookup yields CDR1 LGHNA and CDR2 YNFKEQ. CDR3 length: 14 amino acids. The CDR3 is CASSPGTSNQPQHF. Written as DNA, the CDR3 is TGTGCCAGCAGCCCTGGGACAAGCAATCAGCCCCAGCATTTT.

The rearrangement joins TRBV7-8 to TRBJ2-1; 13 bases map to TRBD2. V shed 5 bases and J 5 bases; nucleotides not matched to a gene: 12. The CDR3 length is 18 residues. The V gene's germline CDR1 is SGHVS and CDR2 FQNEAQ. The CDR3 coding sequence is TGTGCCAGCAGCACCCGACTAGCGGGGGGACAAAAAAACAATGAGCAGTTCTTC. It translates to CASSTRLAGGQKNNEQFF.

This clone was seen only a few times. The chain carries TRBV7-9 and TRBJ2-7; the D gene is possibly TRBD1 (6 bases). Trimming removed 3 bases at V and 3 bases at J, with 9 bases between. The CDR3 is 13 amino acids. From germline, CDR1 is SEHNR and CDR2 FQNEAQ (reference sequence). The CDR3 DNA is TGTGCCAGCAGCTTCCGGGACAACTACGAGCAGTACTTC. Translated, it gives CASSFRDNYEQYF.

CDR3 sequence reads: CASSQEGRENTEAFF. The CDR3 DNA reads as TGCGCCAGCAGCCAAGAGGGCAGGGAAAACACTGAAGCTTTCTTT. The chain joins TRBV4-1 to TRBJ1-1; tentative D call: TRBD1 (5 bases). The V and J ends lost 0 bases and 2 bases respectively, with 10 bases between them. The CDR3 runs 15 residues. Germline V gene data show CDR1 as MGHRA and CDR2 as YSYEKL.

The chain links TRBV28 to TRBJ2-5, with TRBD1 matching over 7 bases. CDR1 and CDR2 from the germline V gene are MDHEN and SYDVKM. The length of the CDR3 is 14 residues. Unmatched junction bases numbered 3, after V lost 1 base and J lost 4 bases. CDR3 in amino acids: CASSLYTGVETQYF. CDR3 sequence (DNA): TGTGCCAGCAGTTTATATACAGGGGTAGAGACCCAGTACTTC.

The chain carries TRBV19 and TRBJ2-1; 8 nucleotides match TRBD1. Trimming removed 10 bases from V and 10 bases from J; junction bases left unmatched: 9. In germline, CDR1 is LNHDA, CDR2 SQIVND (reference sequence). CDR3 length: 12 amino acids. CDR3 nucleotides: TGTGCCATTGCAGGGGGCGCGGGGGAGCAGTTCTTC. Translation: CAIAGGAGEQFF. The variable domain in full, completed from reference TRBV19 and TRBJ2-1, reads DGGITQSPKYLFRKEGQNVTLSCEQNLNHDAMYWYRQDPGQGLRLIYYSQIVNDFQKGDIAEGYSVSREKKESFPLTVTSAQKNPTAFYLCAIAGGAGEQFFGPGTRLTVL.

V gene TRBV23-1 combines with J gene TRBJ2-5; a possible D gene is TRBD1 (5 bases). TRBV23-1 is designated an ORF whose function remains uncertain. Trimming left V 0 bases short and J 3 bases short, with 23 bases between. The CDR3 sequence is 19 residues long. CDR3 DNA: TGCGCCAGCAGTCAATCTCCCCCAACCCCTCGTCAGGGAAAAGAGACCCAGTACTTC. Translation gives CASSQSPPTPRQGKETQYF.

The chain recombines TRBV7-6 with TRBJ2-1; 7 bases align to TRBD2. The CDR3 consists of 13 residues. V was pared by 3 bases and J by 8 bases, with 4 bases of the junction left unmatched. The germline CDR1 and CDR2 sequences are SGHVS and FNYEAQ. CDR3 in amino acids: CASSLGGNDEQFF. The CDR3 coding sequence is TGTGCCAGCAGCTTGGGAGGGAACGATGAGCAGTTCTTC.

The chain links TRBV6-6 to TRBJ1-4; weak D call: TRBD1 (5 bases). There are 15 residues in the CDR3. The germline gives CDR1 MNHNY, CDR2 SVGAGI (reference sequence). V lost 4 bases and J 5 bases, leaving 14 bases between the germline ends. CDR3 bases: TGTGCCAGCAGTTTTGTAGGGGCCCCAAATGAAAAACTGTTTTTT. This codes for CASSFVGAPNEKLFF.

This clone was detected a few times. The chain couples TRBV14 to TRBJ2-2, with 10 bases fitting TRBD2. In germline, CDR1 is SGHDN, CDR2 FVKESK. V shed 7 bases, J shed 6 bases, and the junction held 5 bases outside the gene matches. The CDR3 length is 14 residues. The DNA for the CDR3 is TGTGCCAGCACCCTAGCGGGAGCCGCCGGGGAGCTGTTTTTT. Translating gives CASTLAGAAGELFF.